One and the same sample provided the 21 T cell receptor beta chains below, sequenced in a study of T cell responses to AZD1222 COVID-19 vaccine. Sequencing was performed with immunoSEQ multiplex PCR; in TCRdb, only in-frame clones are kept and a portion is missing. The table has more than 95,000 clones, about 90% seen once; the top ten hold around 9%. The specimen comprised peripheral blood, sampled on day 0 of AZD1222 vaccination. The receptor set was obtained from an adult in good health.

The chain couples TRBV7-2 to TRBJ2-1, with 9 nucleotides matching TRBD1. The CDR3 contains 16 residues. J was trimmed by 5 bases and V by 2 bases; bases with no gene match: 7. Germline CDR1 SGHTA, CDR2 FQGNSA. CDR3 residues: CASSLIPGQGNNEQFF. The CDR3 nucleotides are TGTGCCAGCAGCTTAATTCCGGGACAGGGAAACAATGAGCAGTTCTTC.

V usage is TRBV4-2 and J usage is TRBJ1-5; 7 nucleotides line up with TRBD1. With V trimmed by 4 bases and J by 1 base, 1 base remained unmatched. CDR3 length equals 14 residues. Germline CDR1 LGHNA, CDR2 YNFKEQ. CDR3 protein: CASSLQGSNQPQHF. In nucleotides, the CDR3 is TGTGCCAGCAGCCTACAGGGGAGCAATCAGCCCCAGCATTTT.

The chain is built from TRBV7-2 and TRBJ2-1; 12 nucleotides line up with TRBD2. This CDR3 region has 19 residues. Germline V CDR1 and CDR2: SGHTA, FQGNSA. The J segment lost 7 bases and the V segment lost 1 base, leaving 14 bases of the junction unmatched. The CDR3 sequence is CASSLDASGGAGVRNEQFF. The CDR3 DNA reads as TGTGCCAGCAGCTTAGACGCTAGCGGGGGGGCCGGGGTGAGAAATGAGCAGTTCTTC.

The CDR3 nucleotides are TGTGCCAGCAGTTTACGAGAAGTGTTATCTAGACAGCCCCAGCATTTT. Its translation is CASSLREVLSRQPQHF. This chain connects TRBV28 to TRBJ1-5, with no clear D. Germline V gene data show CDR1 as MDHEN and CDR2 as SYDVKM. V dropped 2 bases and J dropped 7 bases, with 18 bases sitting between them. This CDR3 region has 16 residues.

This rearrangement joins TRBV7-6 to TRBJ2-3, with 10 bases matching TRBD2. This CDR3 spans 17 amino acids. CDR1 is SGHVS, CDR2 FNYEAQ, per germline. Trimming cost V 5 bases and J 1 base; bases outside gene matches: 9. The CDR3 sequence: CASSPIVAGGGTDTQYF. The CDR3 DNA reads TGTGCCAGCAGCCCGATAGTAGCGGGAGGAGGCACAGATACGCAGTATTTT. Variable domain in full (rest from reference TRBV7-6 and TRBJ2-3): GAGVSQSPRYKVTKRGQDVALRCDPISGHVSLYWYRQALGQGPEFLTYFNYEAQQDKSGLPNDRFSAERPEGSISTLTIQRTEQRDSAMYRCASSPIVAGGGTDTQYFGPGTRLTVL.

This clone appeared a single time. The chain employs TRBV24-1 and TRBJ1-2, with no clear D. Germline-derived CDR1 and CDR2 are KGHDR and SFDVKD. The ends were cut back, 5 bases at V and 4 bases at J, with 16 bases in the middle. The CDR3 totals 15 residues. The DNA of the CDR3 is TGTGCCACCAGTGGCAACGAGGGCGCATTCTATGGCTACACCTTC. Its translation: CATSGNEGAFYGYTF.

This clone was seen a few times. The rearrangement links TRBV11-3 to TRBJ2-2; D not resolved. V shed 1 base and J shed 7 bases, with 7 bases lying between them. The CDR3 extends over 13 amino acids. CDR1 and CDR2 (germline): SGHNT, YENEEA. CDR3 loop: CASSLVRVGELFF. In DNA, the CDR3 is TGTGCCAGCAGCTTAGTAAGGGTCGGGGAGCTGTTTTTT.

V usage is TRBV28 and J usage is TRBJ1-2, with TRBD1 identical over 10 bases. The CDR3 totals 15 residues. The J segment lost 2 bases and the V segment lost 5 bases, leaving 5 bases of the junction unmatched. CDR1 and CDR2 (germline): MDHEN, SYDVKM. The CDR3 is CASSEPGQGNYGYTF. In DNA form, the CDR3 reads TGTGCCAGCAGTGAACCGGGACAGGGGAACTATGGCTACACCTTC.

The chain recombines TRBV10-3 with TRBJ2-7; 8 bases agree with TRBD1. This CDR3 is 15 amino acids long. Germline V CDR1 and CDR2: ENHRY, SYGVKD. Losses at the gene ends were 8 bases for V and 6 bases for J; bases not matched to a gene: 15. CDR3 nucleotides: TGTGCCATCGGGGGACAGGCCTTAGGTAGTTCCGAGCAGTACTTC. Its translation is CAIGGQALGSSEQYF.

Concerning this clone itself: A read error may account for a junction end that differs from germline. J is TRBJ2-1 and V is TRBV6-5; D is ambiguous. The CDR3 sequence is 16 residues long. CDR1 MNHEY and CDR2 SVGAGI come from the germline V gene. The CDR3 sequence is CARSYRRSFSGNEQFF. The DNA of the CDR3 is TGTGCCCGCAGTTACCGTCGGAGCTTCTCTGGGAATGAGCAGTTCTTC.

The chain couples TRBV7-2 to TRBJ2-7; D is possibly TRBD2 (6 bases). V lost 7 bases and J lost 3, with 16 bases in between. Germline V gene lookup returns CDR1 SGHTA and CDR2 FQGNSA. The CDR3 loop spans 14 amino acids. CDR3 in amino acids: CASTRVGGYYEQYF. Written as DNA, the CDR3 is TGTGCCAGCACCCGTGTGGGAGGCTACTACGAGCAGTACTTC.

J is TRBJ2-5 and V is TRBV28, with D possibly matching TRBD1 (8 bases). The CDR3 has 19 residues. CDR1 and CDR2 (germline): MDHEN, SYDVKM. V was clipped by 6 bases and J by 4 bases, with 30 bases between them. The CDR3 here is CASSPQGRGRESELETQYF. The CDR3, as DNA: TGTGCCAGCAGCCCCCAGGGCAGGGGGCGGGAGTCGGAATTAGAGACCCAGTACTTC.

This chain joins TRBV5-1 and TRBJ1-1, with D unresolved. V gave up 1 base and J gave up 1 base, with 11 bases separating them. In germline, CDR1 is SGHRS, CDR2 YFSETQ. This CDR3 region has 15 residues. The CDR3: CASSLKPPANTEAFF. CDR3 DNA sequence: TGCGCCAGCAGCTTGAAACCACCGGCGAACACTGAAGCTTTCTTT.

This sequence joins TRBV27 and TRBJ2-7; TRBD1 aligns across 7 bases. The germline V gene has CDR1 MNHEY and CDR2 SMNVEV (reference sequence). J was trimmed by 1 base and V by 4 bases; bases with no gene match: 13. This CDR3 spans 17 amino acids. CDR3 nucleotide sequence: TGTGCCAGCAGTTCCAAACACACCGGACAGGCTTCCTACGAGCAGTACTTC. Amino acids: CASSSKHTGQASYEQYF.

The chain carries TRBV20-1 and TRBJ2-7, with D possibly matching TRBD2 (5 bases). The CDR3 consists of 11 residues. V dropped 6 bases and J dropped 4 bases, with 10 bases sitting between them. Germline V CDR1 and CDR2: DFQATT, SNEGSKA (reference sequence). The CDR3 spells CSAPLVYEQYF. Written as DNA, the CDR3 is TGCAGTGCCCCACTAGTATACGAGCAGTACTTC.

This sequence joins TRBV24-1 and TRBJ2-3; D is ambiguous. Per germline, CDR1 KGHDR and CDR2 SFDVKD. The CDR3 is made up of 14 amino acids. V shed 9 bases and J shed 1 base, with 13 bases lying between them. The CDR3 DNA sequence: TGTGCCACCTCCCTGGGGTCAGGCACAGATACGCAGTATTTT. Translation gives CATSLGSGTDTQYF.

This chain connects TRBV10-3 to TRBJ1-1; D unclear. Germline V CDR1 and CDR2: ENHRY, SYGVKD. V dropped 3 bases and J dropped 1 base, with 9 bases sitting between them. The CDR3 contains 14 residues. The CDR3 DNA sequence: TGTGCCATCAGTGAAAGGCAGAAGAACACTGAAGCTTTCTTT. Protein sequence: CAISERQKNTEAFF.

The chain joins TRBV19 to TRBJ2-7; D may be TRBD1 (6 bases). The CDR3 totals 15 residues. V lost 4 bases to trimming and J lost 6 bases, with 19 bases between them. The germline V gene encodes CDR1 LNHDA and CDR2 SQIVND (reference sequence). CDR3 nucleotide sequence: TGTGCCAGTAGTACACCAGGGGCCCCATTGGGCGAGCAGTACTTC. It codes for CASSTPGAPLGEQYF.

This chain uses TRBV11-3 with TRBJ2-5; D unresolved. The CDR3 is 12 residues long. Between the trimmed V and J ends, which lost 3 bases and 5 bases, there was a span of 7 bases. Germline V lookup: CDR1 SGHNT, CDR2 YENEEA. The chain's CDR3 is CASSFSGETQYF. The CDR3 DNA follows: TGTGCCAGCAGCTTCTCCGGCGAGACCCAGTACTTC. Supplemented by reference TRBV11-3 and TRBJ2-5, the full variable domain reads EAGVVQSPRYKIIEKKQPVAFWCNPISGHNTLYWYLQNLGQGPELLIRYENEEAVDDSQLPKDRFSAERLKGVDSTLKIQPAELGDSAVYLCASSFSGETQYFGPGTRLLVL.

The CDR3 here is CASSLGGGQTYEQYF. Here the CDR3 DNA reads TGTGCCAGCAGTTTGGGGGGGGGACAAACCTACGAGCAGTACTTC. The chain uses TRBV27 and TRBJ2-7; tentatively, D is TRBD2 (7 bases). The CDR3 length is 15 residues. The germline gives CDR1 MNHEY, CDR2 SMNVEV (reference sequence). Trimming took 3 bases from V and 2 from J, leaving 14 bases between them.

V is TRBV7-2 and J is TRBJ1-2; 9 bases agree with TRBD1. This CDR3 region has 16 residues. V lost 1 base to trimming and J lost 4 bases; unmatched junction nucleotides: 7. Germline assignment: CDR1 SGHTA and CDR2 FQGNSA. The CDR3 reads CASSLVAGQGTYGYTF. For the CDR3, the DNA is TGTGCCAGCAGCTTAGTAGCCGGACAGGGGACCTATGGCTACACCTTC.